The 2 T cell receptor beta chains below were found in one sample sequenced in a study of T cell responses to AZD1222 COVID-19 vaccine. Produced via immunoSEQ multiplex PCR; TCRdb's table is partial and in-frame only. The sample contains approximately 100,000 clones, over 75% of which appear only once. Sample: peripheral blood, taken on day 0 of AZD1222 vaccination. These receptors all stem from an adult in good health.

This CDR3 is CAISESRDRGEQFF. For the CDR3, the DNA is TGTGCCATCAGTGAGTCGCGGGACAGGGGTGAGCAGTTCTTC. The chain is built from TRBV10-3 and TRBJ2-1; TRBD1 agrees at 10 bases. Unmatched junction bases numbered 2, after V lost 0 bases and J lost 9 bases. This CDR3 has 14 residues. Germline CDR1 reads ENHRY; CDR2 reads SYGVKD.

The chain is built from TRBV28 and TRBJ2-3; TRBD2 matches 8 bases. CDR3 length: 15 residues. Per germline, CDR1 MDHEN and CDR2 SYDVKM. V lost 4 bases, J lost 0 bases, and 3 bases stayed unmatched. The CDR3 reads CASSSPSGSTDTQYF. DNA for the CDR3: TGTGCCAGCAGTTCCCCTAGCGGGAGCACAGATACGCAGTATTTT.